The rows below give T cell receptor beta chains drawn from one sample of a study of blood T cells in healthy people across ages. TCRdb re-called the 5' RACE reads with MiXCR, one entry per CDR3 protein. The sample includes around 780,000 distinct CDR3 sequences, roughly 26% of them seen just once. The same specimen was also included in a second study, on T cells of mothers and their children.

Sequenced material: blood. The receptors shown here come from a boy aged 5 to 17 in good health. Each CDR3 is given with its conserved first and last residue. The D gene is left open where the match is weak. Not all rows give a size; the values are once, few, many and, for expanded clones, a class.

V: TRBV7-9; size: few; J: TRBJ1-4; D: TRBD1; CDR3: CASSPTGTGNEKLFF; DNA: TGTGCCAGCAGCCCCACCGGGACAGGAAATGAAAAACTGTTTTTT
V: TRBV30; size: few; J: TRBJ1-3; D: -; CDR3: CAWSVSSGNTIYF; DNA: TGTGCCTGGAGTGTATCTTCCGGAAACACCATATATTTT
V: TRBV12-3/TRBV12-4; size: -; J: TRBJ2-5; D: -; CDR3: CASSLNQPLWEQYF; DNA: TGTGCCAGCAGTTTGAACCAACCACTCTGGGAGCAGTACTTC
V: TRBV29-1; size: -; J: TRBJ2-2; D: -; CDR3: CSVEDQRETNTGELFF; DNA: TGCAGCGTTGAAGATCAAAGGGAAACGAACACCGGGGAGCTGTTTTTT
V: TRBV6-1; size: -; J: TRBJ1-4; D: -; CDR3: CASSEAKGGKLFF; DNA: TGTGCCAGCAGTGAAGCGAAGGGGGGAAAACTGTTTTTT
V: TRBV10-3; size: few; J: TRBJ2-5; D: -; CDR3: CAISRLGEETQYF; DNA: TGTGCCATCAGCCGTCTGGGGGAGGAGACCCAGTACTTC
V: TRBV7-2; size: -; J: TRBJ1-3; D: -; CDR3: CASSSHMSSGNTIYF; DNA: TGTGCCAGCAGCTCCCACATGAGCTCTGGAAACACCATATATTTT
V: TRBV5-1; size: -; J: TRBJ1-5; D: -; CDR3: CASSLEGQTNQPQHF; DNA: TGCGCCAGCAGCTTGGAAGGACAGACTAATCAGCCCCAGCATTTT
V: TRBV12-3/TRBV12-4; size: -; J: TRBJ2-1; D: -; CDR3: CASSPDRGSGNEQFF; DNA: TGTGCCAGCAGCCCGGATCGGGGTAGCGGAAATGAGCAGTTCTTC
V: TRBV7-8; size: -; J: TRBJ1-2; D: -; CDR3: CASSADGWGYGYTF; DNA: TGTGCCAGCAGCGCGGACGGATGGGGCTATGGCTACACCTTC